This entry lists 5 T cell receptor beta chains sequenced from one sample in a study of naive and memory T cell subsets. Two oligonucleotides, mixed equimolar, formed the beta constant-region primer covering TRBC1 and TRBC2. MiXCR, run by TCRdb on the UMI-ligation and nested PCR reads, gives a single entry per CDR3 protein. The data contain 130,000 to 150,000 distinct CDR3 sequences, about 15% of them seen just once; the ten biggest clones take up approximately 0.13%. The source material was naive CD4+ T cells from blood. All receptors come from a human donor in good health.

The DNA for the CDR3 is TGTGCCAGCAGAAACAGGGGGCTTAATCAGCCCCAGCATTTT. This sequence encodes CASRNRGLNQPQHF. This rearrangement joins TRBV6-5 to TRBJ1-5; 9 bases align to TRBD1. With V trimmed by 6 bases and J by 4 bases, 4 bases remained unmatched. CDR3 length: 14 residues. Germline V CDR1 and CDR2: MNHEY, SVGAGI.

This chain joins TRBV6-5 and TRBJ1-2; TRBD1 might be the D (5 bases). Germline V gene sequence: CDR1 MNHEY, CDR2 SVGAGI. This CDR3 has 14 residues. V lost 6 bases and J 2 bases, leaving 13 bases between the germline ends. The CDR3 nucleotides read TGTGCCAGCAGGCCCTTCCCAGGGAACTATGGCTACACCTTC. Protein product: CASRPFPGNYGYTF.

This clonotype came up many times. V usage is TRBV20-1 and J usage is TRBJ2-1; no definite D call. V lost 1 base and J 9 bases, leaving 16 bases between the germline ends. The CDR3 totals 14 residues. The V gene's germline CDR1 is DFQATT and CDR2 SNEGSKA (reference sequence). CDR3 in amino acids: CSARVLLTGLEQFF. The CDR3 region has the DNA TGCAGTGCTAGAGTCCTACTGACGGGTCTTGAGCAGTTCTTC.

This clonotype was counted many times. The J gene is TRBJ1-6, the V gene TRBV6-6, with 9 bases identical to TRBD1. Germline V gene sequence: CDR1 MNHNY, CDR2 SVGAGI (reference sequence). Unmatched junction bases numbered 5, after V lost 5 bases and J lost 9 bases. The CDR3 is 14 residues long. The CDR3 DNA follows: TGTGCCAGCAGTGCCGGGACAGGGAGTTCACCCCTCCACTTT. Translation gives CASSAGTGSSPLHF.

The chain links TRBV3-1 to TRBJ2-7, with a weak D call TRBD2 (6 bases). The CDR3 contains 14 residues. Trimming removed 1 base at V and 4 bases at J, with 11 bases between. Germline-derived CDR1 and CDR2 are LGHDT and YNNKEL (reference sequence). The DNA of the CDR3 is TGTGCCAGCAGCCAAGGGGGTAGCGGATACGAGCAGTACTTC. The encoded protein is CASSQGGSGYEQYF.